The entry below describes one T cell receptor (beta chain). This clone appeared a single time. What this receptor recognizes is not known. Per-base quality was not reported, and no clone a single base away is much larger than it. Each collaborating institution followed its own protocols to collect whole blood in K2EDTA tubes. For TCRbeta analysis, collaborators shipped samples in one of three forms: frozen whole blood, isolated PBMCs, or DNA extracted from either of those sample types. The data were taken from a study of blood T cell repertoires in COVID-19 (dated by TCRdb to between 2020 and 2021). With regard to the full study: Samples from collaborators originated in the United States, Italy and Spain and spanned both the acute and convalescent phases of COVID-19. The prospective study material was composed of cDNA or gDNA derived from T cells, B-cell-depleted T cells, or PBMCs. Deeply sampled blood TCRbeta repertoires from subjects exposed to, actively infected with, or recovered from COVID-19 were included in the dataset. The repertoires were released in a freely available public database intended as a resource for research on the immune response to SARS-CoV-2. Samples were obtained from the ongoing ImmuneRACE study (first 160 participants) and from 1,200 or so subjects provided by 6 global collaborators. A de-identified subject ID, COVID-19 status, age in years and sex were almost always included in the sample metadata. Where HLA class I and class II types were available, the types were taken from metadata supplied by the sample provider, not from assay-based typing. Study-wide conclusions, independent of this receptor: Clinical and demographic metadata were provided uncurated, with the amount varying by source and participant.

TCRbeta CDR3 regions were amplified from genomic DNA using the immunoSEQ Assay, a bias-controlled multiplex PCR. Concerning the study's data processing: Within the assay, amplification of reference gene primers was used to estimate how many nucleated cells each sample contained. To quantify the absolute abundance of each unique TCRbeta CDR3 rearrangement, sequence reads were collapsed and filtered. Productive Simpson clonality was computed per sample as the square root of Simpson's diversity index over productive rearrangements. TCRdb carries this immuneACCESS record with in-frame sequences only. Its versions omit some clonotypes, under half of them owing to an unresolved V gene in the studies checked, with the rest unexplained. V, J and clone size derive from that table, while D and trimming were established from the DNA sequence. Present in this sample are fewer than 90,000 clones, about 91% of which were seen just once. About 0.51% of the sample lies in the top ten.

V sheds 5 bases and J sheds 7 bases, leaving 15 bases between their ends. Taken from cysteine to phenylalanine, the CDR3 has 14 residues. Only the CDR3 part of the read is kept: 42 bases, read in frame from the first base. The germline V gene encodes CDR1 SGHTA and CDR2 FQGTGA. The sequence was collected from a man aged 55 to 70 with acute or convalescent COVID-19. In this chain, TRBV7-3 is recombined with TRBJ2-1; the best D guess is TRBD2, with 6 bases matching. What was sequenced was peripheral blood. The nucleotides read TGTGCCAGCAGCCTACGGAGGGCTCGAAATGAGCAGTTCTTC. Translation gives CASSLRRARNEQFF.